This T cell receptor (beta chain) was captured in a study of T cells after yellow fever vaccination. Study at large: The SMART-Seq v4 Ultra Low Input method served to prepare the low-cell-number fractions.

This clonotype appeared a few times. Its antigen is unknown. At one boundary the junction diverges from the germline segment, which might be a read error. Study results and limitations: Sorted repertoires could include abundant contaminating clonotypes from bulk cells. Post-booster repertoires again held most primary-vaccination clones (roughly 96% CD4, around 90% CD8).

UMIs were added to TCR cDNA along with a universal primer site when it was made by 5'RACE template switching. MiXCR, applied by TCRdb to the 5' RACE reads, yields one record per CDR3 protein. In the table there are a few hundred thousand distinct CDR3 sequences, about a sixth of which are singletons. The length of the CDR3 is 11 residues. Germline V gene data show CDR1 as MNHEY and CDR2 as SVGEGT. The sequence was collected from a man between 18 and 29 years old who received the YFV17D yellow fever vaccine. The chain carries TRBV6-2 or TRBV6-3 and TRBJ1-1; D call uncertain. Sequenced here: PBMCs, sampled about 5 days after the first yellow fever vaccination. The CDR3 coding sequence is TGTGCCAGCAGTTACCCGTTCCCTCCTCACTTT. This sequence encodes CASSYPFPPHF.